This T cell receptor beta chain was sequenced during a study of CD8 T cells in ankylosing spondylitis. Study conclusions and caveats: Several highly homologous variants formed a TCR beta motif that appeared characteristic of ankylosing spondylitis blood.

One entry per CDR3 protein, called by TCRdb with MiXCR from the 5' RACE reads. Altogether more than 150,000 distinct CDR3 sequences are present, roughly 13% being singletons, with the ten largest covering approximately 17%. V was cut by 4 bases and J by 6 bases, with 9 bases left in between. The V gene's germline CDR1 is GTSNPN and CDR2 SVGIG (reference sequence). The length of the CDR3 is 12 residues. Notes on this clonotype: The antigen is undetermined.

This sequence joins TRBV30 and TRBJ1-4; D gene unclear. This receptor was obtained from a male donor with ankylosing spondylitis or in good health (not recorded which). The source material was blood, either unsorted or a sorted T cell fraction (not recorded which). CDR3 nucleotides: TGTGCCTGGAACAACGCCCATGAAAAACTGTTTTTT. Residues: CAWNNAHEKLFF.